The rows below give T cell receptor beta chains drawn from one sample of a study of blood T cell repertoires in COVID-19. Repertoires were generated with immunoSEQ multiplex PCR, while TCRdb's copy carries only in-frame clones and drops some. The sample includes approximately 170,000 clones, about 80% of them seen just once. Sequencing was carried out using PBMCs or T cells enriched from blood (not recorded which). The receptors here all came from a man in his fifties who had recovered from COVID-19. Both conserved end residues are part of each CDR3. A clone size is listed for some rows: how often the clone was seen (once, few, many), or a class if it is expanded.

abundance,v_gene,j_gene,CDR3aa
NA,TRBV3-1/TRBV3-2,TRBJ1-2,CASSHLTDVNYGYTF
NA,TRBV27,TRBJ2-1,CASSLGGGYNEQFF
NA,TRBV7-8,TRBJ2-1,CASSVLRDRRGNEQFF
NA,TRBV19,TRBJ1-4,CASTPTGVNEKLFF
few,TRBV4-1,TRBJ2-1,CASSQVFLGAHEQFF
NA,TRBV6-1,TRBJ2-7,CASSETGQGSYEQYF
few,TRBV29-1,TRBJ1-3,CSVRRDGNTIYF
NA,TRBV30,TRBJ1-4,CAWMGRGHEKLFF
NA,TRBV7-3,TRBJ1-6,CASSQNYNSPLHF
NA,TRBV7-2,TRBJ2-3,CASSPRASSTDTQYF
once,TRBV5-4,TRBJ2-3,CASSFLAGGSTDTQYF
NA,TRBV11-2,TRBJ2-7,CASSHATGPEQYF
NA,TRBV7-3,TRBJ1-2,CASSLDRGYGYTF
once,TRBV3-1/TRBV3-2,TRBJ1-1,CASSQGQEAFF
NA,TRBV5-1,TRBJ1-1,CASSSGQGNTEAFF
NA,TRBV18,TRBJ1-3,CASSPSQLLSSGNTIYF
NA,TRBV5-1,TRBJ2-3,CASSLAPSENTDTQYF
NA,TRBV6-5,TRBJ1-5,CATDSFSNQPQHF
NA,TRBV4-2,TRBJ1-3,CASSQGTGTFNTIYF
NA,TRBV12-3/TRBV12-4,TRBJ1-1,CASTFQVNTEAFF